The next 16 T cell receptor beta chains were all read from a single sample in a study of early T cells in non-severe SARS-CoV-2 infection. Via MiXCR, TCRdb re-called the 5' RACE reads, giving one row per CDR3 protein. The sample carries approximately 97,000 distinct CDR3 sequences, about 12% recorded once. The sequenced sample was whole blood. Receptor source: an adult who was a healthcare worker with PCR-confirmed SARS-CoV-2 infection or an uninfected control (not recorded which).

A few counts support this clonotype. CDR3 bases: TGTGCCAGCAATCGGAACACCGGGGAGCTGTTTTTT. Encoded protein: CASNRNTGELFF. The V gene is TRBV2, the J gene TRBJ2-2; D unclear. Germline lookup yields CDR1 SNHLY and CDR2 FYNNEI. V lost 7 bases and J 1 base, leaving 4 bases between the germline ends. The CDR3 extends over 12 amino acids. The variable domain in full, with the rest retrieved from reference TRBV2 and TRBJ2-2, is EPEVTQTPSHQVTQMGQEVILRCVPISNHLYFYWYRQILGQKVEFLVSFYNNEISEKSEIFDDQFSVERPDGSNFTLKIRSTKLEDSAMYFCASNRNTGELFFGEGSRLTVL.

This clonotype was counted between two and nine times. The chain links TRBV7-2 to TRBJ2-7; weak D call: TRBD2 (5 bases). CDR1 and CDR2 from the germline V gene are SGHTA and FQGNSA. The CDR3 loop spans 15 amino acids. With 4 bases removed from V and 0 bases from J, the gap between germline ends came to 13 bases. The CDR3 region has the DNA TGTGCCAGCAGCTGGACTCCCGGGATCTCCTACGAGCAGTACTTC. Its translation is CASSWTPGISYEQYF. Full variable domain (outside the CDR3, taken from reference TRBV7-2 and TRBJ2-7): GAGVSQSPSNKVTEKGKDVELRCDPISGHTALYWYRQSLGQGLEFLIYFQGNSAPDKSGLPSDRFSAERTGGSVSTLTIQRTQQEDSAVYLCASSWTPGISYEQYFGPGTRLTVT.

In this sample, this clonotype turned up a few times. This chain links TRBV5-8 with TRBJ1-5; D is perhaps TRBD1 (6 bases). Trimming took off 1 base at V and 7 bases at J, with 15 bases between the two ends. This CDR3 comprises 15 residues. Germline-derived CDR1 and CDR2 are SGHTS and YDEGEE. For the CDR3, the DNA is TGTGCCAGCAGCTTGAAGGGGGGTAGCAGACAGCCCCAGCATTTT. Protein sequence: CASSLKGGSRQPQHF.

This clonotype was seen repeatedly, ten times or more. The rearrangement links TRBV6-1 to TRBJ1-5, with 7 nucleotides matching TRBD1. Losses at the gene ends were 2 bases for V and 4 bases for J; bases not matched to a gene: 20. Germline CDR1 and CDR2: MNHNS and SASEGT. The CDR3 sequence is 20 residues long. CDR3 DNA sequence: TGTGCCAGCAGTGAACCCCCCTATGAGCCTTCGGACAGGCGTAATCAGCCCCAGCATTTT. It specifies CASSEPPYEPSDRRNQPQHF.

Only a few counts were recorded for this clonotype. The rearrangement joins TRBV18 to TRBJ2-1; D is unclear. The germline V gene has CDR1 KGHSH and CDR2 LQKENI. Trimming left V 0 bases short and J 3 bases short, with 15 bases between. This CDR3 comprises 17 residues. The CDR3 is CASSPPVGSQIYNEQFF. The DNA for the CDR3 is TGTGCCAGCTCACCACCGGTTGGTAGCCAGATCTACAATGAGCAGTTCTTC. Full variable domain (missing parts from reference TRBV18 and TRBJ2-1): NAGVMQNPRHLVRRRGQEARLRCSPMKGHSHVYWYRQLPEEGLKFMVYLQKENIIDESGMPKERFSAEFPKEGPSILRIQQVVRGDSAAYFCASSPPVGSQIYNEQFFGPGTRLTVL.

This clonotype showed up many times. The V gene is TRBV9, the J gene TRBJ1-5; tentatively, D is TRBD1 (5 bases). This CDR3 is 14 amino acids long. CDR1 and CDR2 (germline): SGDLS, YYNGEE. The V gene lost 0 bases and the J gene lost 11 bases, with 15 bases spanning the gap. CDR3 nucleotide sequence: TGTGCCAGCAGCGTAGGCGAAAGGGGACCAGCCCAGCATTTT. Its protein product is CASSVGERGPAQHF.

The chain links TRBV25-1 to TRBJ2-3; D ambiguous. Per the germline V gene, CDR1 is MGHDK and CDR2 is SYGVNS. The ends were cut back, 2 bases at V and 6 bases at J, with 9 bases in the middle. This CDR3 contains 13 residues. The CDR3 loop reads CASSEVGFDTQYF. CDR3 nucleotide sequence: TGTGCCAGCAGTGAAGTGGGTTTTGATACGCAGTATTTT.

This clonotype was observed a handful of times. The V and J genes are TRBV4-1 and TRBJ2-5; possibly TRBD2 for D (6 bases). The germline V and J ends were trimmed by 4 bases and 4 bases, with 28 bases remaining between them. CDR1 and CDR2 (germline): MGHRA, YSYEKL. The CDR3 runs to 19 residues. The CDR3 region is CASSRRLTDPSMGGETQYF. In DNA, the CDR3 is TGCGCCAGCAGCCGTAGGTTGACAGACCCCTCCATGGGGGGAGAGACCCAGTACTTC.

This clonotype came up a few times. The chain carries TRBV28 and TRBJ2-3; a weak D match, TRBD2 (6 bases). The CDR3 covers 14 residues. V dropped 2 bases and J dropped 1 base, with 7 bases sitting between them. Looked up from germline, CDR1 is MDHEN and CDR2 is SYDVKM. The CDR3 region is CASSLAGRTDTQYF. The CDR3 coding sequence is TGTGCCAGCAGTTTAGCGGGACGCACAGATACGCAGTATTTT.

At least ten counts were recorded for this clonotype. The rearrangement links TRBV4-1 to TRBJ2-1; 13 bases align to TRBD2. There are 16 residues in the CDR3. Germline CDR1 MGHRA, CDR2 YSYEKL. Trimming at V came to 2 bases and at J to 8 bases, leaving 6 bases not matched to a gene. CDR3: CASSQPTSGRFYEQFF. DNA of the CDR3: TGCGCCAGCAGCCAACCGACTAGCGGGAGGTTCTATGAGCAGTTCTTC.

This clonotype was found a few times. CDR3 sequence reads: CASSQDGPSYASETQYF. The CDR3 nucleotides read TGCGCCAGCAGCCAAGACGGACCGTCCTACGCGAGTGAGACCCAGTACTTC. This chain links TRBV4-3 with TRBJ2-5; no clear D gene. V shed 0 bases and J shed 5 bases, with 19 bases lying between them. The CDR3 is made up of 17 amino acids. Per germline, CDR1 LGHNA and CDR2 YSLEER.

In its sample, this clonotype was seen a few times. The chain has TRBV20-1 and TRBJ2-1; 10 bases agree with TRBD2. This CDR3 region has 14 residues. Germline V gene data show CDR1 as DFQATT and CDR2 as SNEGSKA (reference sequence). V dropped 6 bases and J dropped 2; count of bases not matched to a gene: 4. CDR3 coding DNA: TGCAGTGCCCTAGCGGGAGCAACCTACAATGAGCAGTTCTTC. Protein: CSALAGATYNEQFF.

The rearrangement uses TRBV4-1 and TRBJ1-5; TRBD1 aligns across 7 bases. Germline assignment: CDR1 MGHRA and CDR2 YSYEKL. The CDR3 is made up of 20 amino acids. Trimming cost V 4 bases and J 6 bases; bases outside gene matches: 24. The CDR3 reads CASSPVYRDSQIKGGQPQHF. CDR3 nucleotides: TGCGCCAGCAGCCCCGTGTACCGGGACAGCCAAATTAAAGGGGGTCAGCCCCAGCATTTT.

The chain couples TRBV6-2 or TRBV6-3 to TRBJ2-1; 8 nucleotides align to TRBD2. Trimming took 0 bases from V and 3 from J; bases not matched to a gene: 4. Germline V gene data show CDR1 as MNHEY and CDR2 as SVGEGT. This CDR3 spans 16 amino acids. The CDR3 here is CASSYSRLAIYNEQFF. The CDR3 DNA is TGTGCCAGCAGTTACTCAAGACTAGCGATCTACAATGAGCAGTTCTTC.

This clonotype was picked up many times. The chain joins TRBV7-6 to TRBJ2-3; D remains unclear. Germline V gene lookup returns CDR1 SGHVS and CDR2 FNYEAQ. The V end was cut by 0 bases, the J end by 2 bases, with 15 bases between. CDR3 length equals 17 residues. As DNA, the CDR3 is TGTGCCAGCAGCTTAGCGGGATTTGGGGTAAACACAGATACGCAGTATTTT. Translating gives CASSLAGFGVNTDTQYF. Full variable domain (outside the CDR3, taken from reference TRBV7-6 and TRBJ2-3): GAGVSQSPRYKVTKRGQDVALRCDPISGHVSLYWYRQALGQGPEFLTYFNYEAQQDKSGLPNDRFSAERPEGSISTLTIQRTEQRDSAMYRCASSLAGFGVNTDTQYFGPGTRLTVL.

This clonotype was counted a few times. The DNA of the CDR3 is TGCGCCAGCAGTGTCGGAGGACCGCCGTTTTTT. Residues: CASSVGGPPFF. The chain combines TRBV10-2 with TRBJ2-2; tentatively, D is TRBD2 (5 bases). Germline V lookup: CDR1 WSHSY, CDR2 SAAADI. Trimming cost V 4 bases and J 16 bases, with 13 bases left between them. CDR3 length: 11 amino acids.